One T cell receptor beta chain is described in this entry. The data derive from a study of cytomegalovirus exposure and HLA in healthy donors. There are 15 residues in the CDR3. Germline-derived CDR1 and CDR2 are SEHNR and FQNEAQ (reference sequence). V gave up 6 bases and J gave up 5 bases; unmatched junction bases: 11. The study ran its PCR with 60 Vbeta and 13 Jbeta primers. Repertoires were generated with immunoSEQ multiplex PCR, while TCRdb's copy carries only in-frame clones and drops some. The data contain 200,000 or so clones, 78% of them singletons. The V gene is TRBV7-9, the J gene TRBJ2-7, with 9 bases lining up with TRBD1. Material for sequencing was PBMCs. The receptor's source is a woman younger than 45 in good health and CMV-seropositive. In nucleotides, the CDR3 is TGTGCCAGCAGTCAACAACAGGGGGCGGGCGACGAGCAGTACTTC. Amino acids: CASSQQQGAGDEQYF.